This T cell receptor beta chain was obtained from a study of blood T cell repertoires in COVID-19. The repertoire was sequenced with immunoSEQ multiplex PCR; TCRdb's copy has only in-frame clones and lacks some. In the table there are about 200,000 clones, roughly 88% of which are singletons. The ends lost 5 bases at V and 3 bases at J; junction bases unmatched: 9. The CDR3 contains 15 residues. The V gene's germline CDR1 is LNHDA and CDR2 SQIVND (reference sequence). This TCR derives from a human donor in a cohort sampled during active COVID-19. This rearrangement joins TRBV19 to TRBJ2-7; TRBD1 matches 8 bases. Sequenced material: peripheral blood. The CDR3 region is CASSVFGDRNYEQYF. CDR3 nucleotide sequence: TGTGCCAGTAGTGTTTTCGGGGACAGGAACTACGAGCAGTACTTC.